Shown below are 30 T cell receptor beta chains from a single sample sequenced in a study of identical twins. Via MiXCR, TCRdb re-called the 5' RACE reads, giving one row per CDR3 protein. Found here are around 370,000 distinct CDR3 sequences, roughly 9% of them singletons; the top ten hold under 10%. Material for sequencing was naive T cells sorted from blood. These receptors all stem from a woman between 50 and 59 years old in good health.

The J gene is TRBJ2-1, the V gene TRBV5-5, with 11 nucleotides matching TRBD2. The germline V gene encodes CDR1 SGHKS and CDR2 YYEKEE (reference sequence). Trimming took 2 bases from V and 10 from J; bases not matched to a gene: 8. This CDR3 is 15 amino acids long. The CDR3 is CASSFPLAGGWEQFF. In nucleotides, the CDR3 is TGTGCCAGCAGCTTCCCTCTAGCGGGAGGTTGGGAGCAGTTCTTC.

Only a few counts were recorded for this clonotype. CDR3 nucleotides: TGCAGTGCTTCCCAGGGACTAGCGGGAGGGGGTACGCAGTATTTT. Translated, it gives CSASQGLAGGGTQYF. The chain recombines TRBV20-1 with TRBJ2-3; 16 bases fit TRBD2. Germline-derived CDR1 and CDR2 are DFQATT and SNEGSKA (reference sequence). J lost 8 bases, V lost 5 bases, and 7 bases had no gene match. The CDR3 extends over 15 amino acids.

The sample holds many counts of this clonotype. This sequence joins TRBV9 and TRBJ2-3; TRBD2 aligns across 10 bases. The CDR3 totals 14 residues. CDR1 is SGDLS, CDR2 YYNGEE, per germline. J gave up 4 bases and V 3 bases, and 2 bases lay outside the gene matches. The chain's CDR3 is CASSASGRADTQYF. DNA for the CDR3: TGTGCCAGCAGCGCTAGCGGGAGAGCAGATACGCAGTATTTT. The full variable domain, rest sourced from reference TRBV9 and TRBJ2-3, is DSGVTQTPKHLITATGQRVTLRCSPRSGDLSVYWYQQSLDQGLQFLIQYYNGEERAKGNILERFSAQQFPDLHSELNLSSLELGDSALYFCASSASGRADTQYFGPGTRLTVL.

This clonotype was seen a handful of times. The rearrangement links TRBV18 to TRBJ2-7; 9 bases line up with TRBD1. Trimming at V came to 4 bases and at J to 12 bases, leaving 4 bases not matched to a gene. Germline V lookup: CDR1 KGHSH, CDR2 LQKENI. The CDR3 has 11 amino acids. The CDR3 protein is CASSLGQGLYV. CDR3 coding DNA: TGTGCCAGCTCACTGGGACAGGGTCTGTACGTC.

This clonotype was observed a handful of times. The rearrangement joins TRBV11-2 to TRBJ2-5; perhaps TRBD2 as D (6 bases). This CDR3 region has 14 residues. Germline values: CDR1 SGHAT, CDR2 FQNNGV. V gave up 8 bases and J gave up 3 bases, with 16 bases separating them. Written as DNA, the CDR3 is TGTGCCAGCGAGATGGGAGGTCGGGAAGAGACCCAGTACTTC. It specifies CASEMGGREETQYF.

This clonotype was seen more than once but under ten times. The chain combines TRBV2 with TRBJ1-2; 9 bases match TRBD1. V trimming: 7 bases; J trimming: 4 bases; junction bases outside the gene matches: 10. CDR3 size: 15 residues. Germline CDR1 and CDR2: SNHLY and FYNNEI. The CDR3 nucleotides read TGTGCCAGCACCTCCGGGACAGGGAAGGTCTATGGCTACACCTTC. Amino acid sequence: CASTSGTGKVYGYTF. Supplemented by reference TRBV2 and TRBJ1-2, the full variable domain reads EPEVTQTPSHQVTQMGQEVILRCVPISNHLYFYWYRQILGQKVEFLVSFYNNEISEKSEIFDDQFSVERPDGSNFTLKIRSTKLEDSAMYFCASTSGTGKVYGYTFGSGTRLTVV.

This clonotype was detected a few times. The chain has TRBV4-1 and TRBJ2-1, with D perhaps matching TRBD1 (7 bases). V lost 4 bases and J lost 7, with 17 bases in between. Germline V gives CDR1 MGHRA, CDR2 YSYEKL. CDR3 size: 15 residues. The CDR3 region is CASSPTGAGGNEQFF. The CDR3 DNA follows: TGCGCCAGCAGCCCTACCGGGGCAGGGGGGAATGAGCAGTTCTTC.

There are many counts of this clonotype. CDR3 region: CSARDGAGAYNEQFF. The CDR3 nucleotides are TGCAGTGCTAGAGATGGAGCGGGAGCCTACAATGAGCAGTTCTTC. This chain joins TRBV20-1 and TRBJ2-1; 8 bases align to TRBD2. The CDR3 loop spans 15 amino acids. Looked up from germline, CDR1 is DFQATT and CDR2 is SNEGSKA (reference sequence). After removal of 0 bases from V and 2 bases from J, the junction contained 3 bases not matched to a gene.

This clonotype was detected only a few times. The chain has TRBV11-2 and TRBJ2-2; perhaps TRBD2 as D (5 bases). There are 14 residues in the CDR3. With 5 bases removed from V and 6 bases from J, the gap between germline ends came to 13 bases. Germline CDR1 and CDR2: SGHAT and FQNNGV. CDR3 in amino acids: CASSPIRTPGELFF. CDR3 in DNA: TGTGCCAGCAGCCCCATACGGACTCCCGGGGAGCTGTTTTTT. Drawing the rest from reference TRBV11-2 and TRBJ2-2, the complete variable domain is EAGVAQSPRYKIIEKRQSVAFWCNPISGHATLYWYQQILGQGPKLLIQFQNNGVVDDSQLPKDRFSAERLKGVDSTLKIQPAKLEDSAVYLCASSPIRTPGELFFGEGSRLTVL.

This clonotype has more than one count but fewer than ten. The chain recombines TRBV6-5 with TRBJ2-7; perhaps TRBD2 as D (6 bases). Germline V gives CDR1 MNHEY, CDR2 SVGAGI. The CDR3 is 13 residues long. The V end was cut by 4 bases, the J end by 6 bases, with 13 bases between. CDR3 nucleotide sequence: TGTGCCAGCAGTTTCAGGGACTTCACCGAGCAGTACGTC. It translates to CASSFRDFTEQYV.

The chain combines TRBV12-3 or TRBV12-4 with TRBJ2-1; 10 bases are a match to TRBD2. The CDR3 totals 15 residues. V trimming: 5 bases; J trimming: 13 bases; junction bases outside the gene matches: 14. CDR3 bases: TGTGCCAGCAGTGCCCCTAGCGGGGGTAAGTTAAAACAGTTCTTC. Its translation is CASSAPSGGKLKQFF.

This clonotype was picked up a small number of times. This chain uses TRBV7-8 with TRBJ2-3; 8 nucleotides align to TRBD2. Germline CDR1 reads SGHVS; CDR2 reads FQNEAQ. The trim removed 1 base at V and 2 bases at J, leaving 5 bases unmatched. This CDR3 has 16 amino acids. The CDR3 loop reads CASSLGISGNTDTQYF. The CDR3 DNA reads TGTGCCAGCAGCTTAGGTATTAGCGGGAACACAGATACGCAGTATTTT.

This clonotype occurred a few times. The V and J genes are TRBV4-1 and TRBJ2-5; D may be TRBD2 (6 bases). The CDR3 contains 16 residues. CDR1 is MGHRA and CDR2 is YSYEKL in the germline V gene. V gave up 2 bases and J gave up 7 bases, with 20 bases separating them. The CDR3 bases are TGCGCCAGCAGCCAACTGGAGTCGGGGACTGGTGTGACCCAGTACTTC. Its translation: CASSQLESGTGVTQYF.

This clonotype has ten or more counts. The V gene is TRBV29-1, the J gene TRBJ1-1, with TRBD1 matching 7 bases. The CDR3 is 17 residues long. Germline V lookup: CDR1 SQVTM, CDR2 ANQGSEA. Unmatched junction bases numbered 21, after V lost 5 bases and J lost 6 bases. The CDR3 spells CSVTKDRPKRGQPEAFF. In DNA form, the CDR3 reads TGCAGCGTTACAAAGGACAGGCCCAAAAGGGGACAGCCTGAAGCTTTCTTT.

CDR3 sequence (DNA): TGTGCCACCAGCAGAGGCCGACAGTCTAGCACAGATACGCAGTATTTT. Protein: CATSRGRQSSTDTQYF. The genes are TRBV15 and TRBJ2-3, with D possibly TRBD1 on 5 matching bases. The CDR3 length is 16 residues. Trimming shortened V by 1 base and J by 0 bases, and 11 bases separated the two germline ends. CDR1 and CDR2 (germline): LNHNV, YYDKDF (reference sequence).

This clonotype has at least ten counts. CDR3 in amino acids: CASSLGRGRDHYNEQFF. The CDR3 DNA sequence: TGTGCCAGCAGCTTAGGCAGAGGTCGCGACCACTACAATGAGCAGTTCTTC. This chain links TRBV11-3 with TRBJ2-1; D is unresolved. The CDR3 length is 17 residues. Per the germline V gene, CDR1 is SGHNT and CDR2 is YENEEA. The V gene lost 1 base and the J gene lost 3 bases, with 16 bases spanning the gap.

The chain couples TRBV5-4 to TRBJ1-3; weak D call: TRBD1 (5 bases). Trimming shortened V by 0 bases and J by 0 bases, and 7 bases separated the two germline ends. The CDR3 contains 15 residues. Germline lookup yields CDR1 SGHNT and CDR2 YYREEE (reference sequence). In nucleotides, the CDR3 is TGTGCCAGCAGCTTGGATGGGGCCTCTGGAAACACCATATATTTT. Translating gives CASSLDGASGNTIYF.

The CDR3 DNA reads as TGTGCCACCAGTGATTTTAGGGGGACTAGCTCCTCTACTCCTGATGAGCAGTTCTTC. Translation: CATSDFRGTSSSTPDEQFF. The chain uses TRBV24-1 and TRBJ2-1; 9 positions agree with TRBD2. V lost 1 base to trimming and J lost 8 bases; unmatched junction nucleotides: 17. The CDR3 is 19 residues long. Germline values: CDR1 KGHDR, CDR2 SFDVKD.

This clonotype was counted between two and nine times. The V gene is TRBV20-1, the J gene TRBJ2-1; D is uncertain. The length of the CDR3 is 15 residues. Trimming took off 1 base at V and 2 bases at J, with 12 bases between the two ends. CDR1 DFQATT and CDR2 SNEGSKA come from the germline V gene (reference sequence). The CDR3 is CSARGPLHPYNEQFF. In DNA form, the CDR3 reads TGCAGTGCTAGAGGGCCACTTCACCCCTACAATGAGCAGTTCTTC.

This sequence joins TRBV20-1 and TRBJ2-5, with a possible D match to TRBD2 (8 bases). This CDR3 contains 13 residues. Trimming pared 6 bases from V and 5 bases from J, leaving 16 bases between. In germline, CDR1 is DFQATT, CDR2 SNEGSKA (reference sequence). The CDR3 here is CSARGTSYETQYF. The CDR3 bases are TGCAGTGCCAGGGGGACTAGTTATGAGACCCAGTACTTC.

V usage is TRBV5-1 and J usage is TRBJ2-5; TRBD2 is a possible D gene (5 bases). Germline values: CDR1 SGHRS, CDR2 YFSETQ. The CDR3 is 15 amino acids. V gave up 0 bases and J gave up 1 base, with 10 bases separating them. CDR3 nucleotide sequence: TGCGCCAGCAGCTTGGATGGGAGAGCCCAAGAGACCCAGTACTTC. Residues: CASSLDGRAQETQYF.

The chain employs TRBV7-8 and TRBJ2-2; 7 bases align to TRBD1. The CDR3 runs 18 residues. The V segment lost 1 base and the J segment 8 bases; nucleotides outside the gene matches: 16. CDR1 and CDR2 (germline): SGHVS, FQNEAQ. CDR3 sequence reads: CASSLVGRHRGVLGELFF. The DNA of the CDR3 is TGTGCCAGCAGCTTAGTCGGCCGGCACAGGGGCGTCCTTGGGGAGCTGTTTTTT.

There are a few counts of this clonotype. The chain is built from TRBV2 and TRBJ1-6, with D perhaps matching TRBD1 (6 bases). The CDR3 consists of 15 residues. The germline V gene encodes CDR1 SNHLY and CDR2 FYNNEI. V was trimmed by 7 bases and J by 9 bases, leaving 19 bases between them. The CDR3 sequence is CASTWGGRQGSPLHF. In nucleotides, the CDR3 is TGTGCCAGCACGTGGGGGGGCAGGCAAGGTTCACCCCTCCACTTT. Supplemented by reference TRBV2 and TRBJ1-6, the full variable domain reads EPEVTQTPSHQVTQMGQEVILRCVPISNHLYFYWYRQILGQKVEFLVSFYNNEISEKSEIFDDQFSVERPDGSNFTLKIRSTKLEDSAMYFCASTWGGRQGSPLHFGNGTRLTVT.

This clonotype was seen repeatedly, ten times or more. The chain joins TRBV4-1 to TRBJ1-2; 9 bases are shared with TRBD1. The CDR3 sequence is 20 residues long. CDR1 and CDR2 from the germline V gene are MGHRA and YSYEKL. J was trimmed by 0 bases and V by 3 bases; bases with no gene match: 17. The CDR3 here is CASSHASGGQGSGANYGYTF. The CDR3, as DNA: TGCGCCAGCAGCCACGCCTCGGGGGGACAGGGATCCGGAGCTAACTATGGCTACACCTTC.

This chain joins TRBV20-1 and TRBJ2-7; unclear D gene. The V gene lost 4 bases and the J gene lost 0 bases, with 13 bases spanning the gap. From germline, CDR1 is DFQATT and CDR2 SNEGSKA (reference sequence). There are 14 residues in the CDR3. The CDR3 DNA follows: TGCAGTGCTAACAGCTTCCTCAGCTCCTACGAGCAGTACTTC. Amino acids: CSANSFLSSYEQYF.

This chain uses TRBV20-1 with TRBJ2-1, with 10 bases matching TRBD2. The V and J ends lost 2 bases and 0 bases, in that order; junction bases with no gene match: 7. The CDR3 covers 17 residues. Germline V gene lookup returns CDR1 DFQATT and CDR2 SNEGSKA (reference sequence). The CDR3 here is CSARSFSGRNSYNEQFF. CDR3 bases: TGCAGTGCTAGATCATTTAGCGGGAGGAACTCCTACAATGAGCAGTTCTTC.

This clonotype was observed a handful of times. This chain uses TRBV7-6 with TRBJ2-1; 7 bases map to TRBD2. The CDR3 is 17 residues long. Germline V gives CDR1 SGHVS, CDR2 FNYEAQ. V was clipped by 1 base and J by 7 bases; unmatched bases: 13. CDR3 amino acids: CASSLGVYGRAENEQFF. DNA of the CDR3: TGTGCCAGCAGCTTAGGGGTTTATGGGAGGGCCGAAAATGAGCAGTTCTTC.

The rearrangement joins TRBV30 to TRBJ2-3; TRBD2 might be the D (5 bases). Germline lookup yields CDR1 GTSNPN and CDR2 SVGIG (reference sequence). CDR3 length: 11 amino acids. Trimming took 5 bases from V and 6 from J, leaving 9 bases between them. The CDR3 sequence is CAWAGDDTQYF. CDR3 bases: TGTGCCTGGGCGGGTGACGATACGCAGTATTTT.

The chain recombines TRBV2 with TRBJ2-3, with 8 bases lining up with TRBD2. The CDR3 covers 14 residues. CDR1 and CDR2 from the germline V gene are SNHLY and FYNNEI. The V and J ends lost 8 bases and 4 bases, in that order; junction bases with no gene match: 8. The CDR3 reads CASLGGLVADTQYF. CDR3 in DNA: TGTGCCAGCCTTGGGGGACTAGTGGCAGATACGCAGTATTTT.

This clonotype occurred many times. The chain is built from TRBV29-1 and TRBJ1-2; TRBD1 is a possible D gene (5 bases). Germline-derived CDR1 and CDR2 are SQVTM and ANQGSEA. The CDR3 sequence is 9 residues long. The CDR3 region is CGPGGIHTF. The CDR3 nucleotides are TGCGGCCCTGGGGGGATCCACACCTTC.